The 27 T cell receptor beta chains given below trace back to one sample, sequenced in a study of CD8 T cells in Susac syndrome (dated by TCRdb to 2018 to 2020). The library was obtained by the immunoSEQ multiplex PCR assay. RNA was extracted with the RNeasy kit and about 0.5 to 1 ug was reverse transcribed using random hexamers. TCRdb redid the processing of the public reads, applying fastp at Q25 and MiXCR, and retained in-frame beta chains. All rows with the same CDR3 protein become a single entry with the most common DNA and genes. The sample profile shows 200,000 to 300,000 distinct CDR3 sequences; about 94% of them were found once. 0.06% to 0.08% of the sample lies in the top ten. The sequencing sample was made of CD4+ T cells from PBMCs. The source of these receptors is a human donor with multiple sclerosis.

V is TRBV20-1 and J is TRBJ1-4; 8 bases agree with TRBD1. The CDR3 runs 13 residues. Per the germline V gene, CDR1 is DFQATT and CDR2 is SNEGSKA (reference sequence). Germline trimming cut 6 bases from V and 6 bases from J; bases unmatched to any gene: 6. Written as DNA, the CDR3 is TGCAGTGCGAGTCCGGACAGGGATGAAAAACTGTTTTTT. Translating gives CSASPDRDEKLFF.

The chain has TRBV3-1 and TRBJ2-3; the match to TRBD2 covers 10 bases. CDR1 is LGHDT, CDR2 YNNKEL, per germline (reference sequence). Trimming cost V 4 bases and J 5 bases; bases outside gene matches: 6. The CDR3 contains 15 residues. The CDR3 region is CASSPAGGPRDTQYF. As DNA, the CDR3 is TGTGCCAGCAGCCCAGCGGGGGGGCCAAGAGATACGCAGTATTTT.

In DNA, the CDR3 is TGTGCCAGCAGTTACTCGACCAGGGGCCCCACTGAAGCTTTCTTT. Translation gives CASSYSTRGPTEAFF. J is TRBJ1-1 and V is TRBV6-5; the D gene is possibly TRBD1 (6 bases). The germline CDR1 and CDR2 sequences are MNHEY and SVGAGI. The CDR3 length is 15 residues. Trimming took 0 bases from V and 4 from J, leaving 12 bases between them.

This sequence joins TRBV4-1 and TRBJ2-5; TRBD2 matches 7 bases. The V gene end was trimmed by 2 bases and the J gene end by 1 base; junction bases not matched to a gene: 10. CDR3 length: 17 amino acids. Looked up from germline, CDR1 is MGHRA and CDR2 is YSYEKL. The CDR3 coding sequence is TGCGCCAGCAGCCAACCCCCCGAGCGGGACCCCCAAGAGACCCAGTACTTC. Translated, it gives CASSQPPERDPQETQYF.

The CDR3 region is CASGTYRESYEQYV. The CDR3 DNA reads TGTGCCAGCGGAACGTACAGGGAGTCCTACGAGCAGTACGTC. The V and J genes are TRBV27 and TRBJ2-7, with a possible D match to TRBD1 (6 bases). The CDR3 contains 14 residues. The V end was cut by 8 bases, the J end by 1 base, with 15 bases between. Germline V gene data show CDR1 as MNHEY and CDR2 as SMNVEV (reference sequence).

This clonotype was seen just once. The chain carries TRBV7-2 and TRBJ1-1, with D maybe TRBD1 (6 bases). Between the trimmed V and J ends, which lost 2 bases and 0 bases, there was a span of 13 bases. The CDR3 sequence is 16 residues long. CDR1 is SGHTA, CDR2 FQGNSA, per germline. DNA of the CDR3: TGTGCCAGCAGCTTATGGGGGGGCGCCATGAACACTGAAGCTTTCTTT. Its protein is CASSLWGGAMNTEAFF.

This sequence joins TRBV7-3 and TRBJ2-4; 7 nucleotides line up with TRBD2. V was clipped by 1 base and J by 3 bases; unmatched bases: 3. This CDR3 contains 15 residues. Germline loops: CDR1 SGHTA, CDR2 FQGTGA. In DNA, the CDR3 is TGTGCCAGCAGCTTAATGGGCGGGGGCAAAAACATTCAGTACTTC. It yields the protein CASSLMGGGKNIQYF.

The gene calls are TRBV29-1 and TRBJ2-5; D possibly matches TRBD1 or TRBD2 (6 bases each). CDR3 length: 12 residues. The germline V and J ends were trimmed by 7 bases and 5 bases, with 14 bases remaining between them. The germline gives CDR1 SQVTM, CDR2 ANQGSEA. The CDR3 DNA follows: TGCAGCGCCGGAGGGGGGACGGAGACCCAGTACTTC. Protein sequence: CSAGGGTETQYF.

Remarks on this clonotype: The junction differs from germline at one of its ends, possibly a read error. The chain employs TRBV3-1 and TRBJ1-2; perhaps TRBD1 as D (6 bases). Germline loops: CDR1 LGHDT, CDR2 YNNKEL (reference sequence). This CDR3 has 16 amino acids. In DNA, the CDR3 is TGTGCCAGCAGCCAGAGGGGGGGCGCAAGGAACTCTGGCTACACCTTC. Protein product: CASSQRGGARNSGYTF.

CDR3 DNA sequence: TGTGCCAGCAGCTCCCGGGACAGGGCTACCCAAGAGACCCAGTACTTC. Translating it yields CASSSRDRATQETQYF. The genes are TRBV9 and TRBJ2-5, with TRBD1 matching 9 bases. The length of the CDR3 is 16 residues. With 4 bases clipped from V and 1 base from J, the junction kept 8 bases outside the gene matches. CDR1 SGDLS and CDR2 YYNGEE come from the germline V gene.

V gene TRBV30 combines with J gene TRBJ1-5; no firm D call. Deletions cut 4 bases from V and 5 bases from J, with 12 bases between. The CDR3 loop spans 13 amino acids. Germline V gene data show CDR1 as GTSNPN and CDR2 as SVGIG (reference sequence). For the CDR3, the DNA is TGTGCCTGGAATTACTCACCTGATCAGCCCCAGCATTTT. Translated, it gives CAWNYSPDQPQHF.

V and J are TRBV19 and TRBJ2-3, with D unclear. The CDR3 length is 17 residues. Germline lookup yields CDR1 LNHDA and CDR2 SQIVND (reference sequence). Trimming shortened V by 0 bases and J by 6 bases, and 19 bases separated the two germline ends. CDR3: CASSIEVGGSSGDTQYF. The CDR3 DNA reads TGTGCCAGTAGTATAGAAGTTGGCGGATCAAGTGGGGATACGCAGTATTTT.

The V call is TRBV20-1, the J call TRBJ2-1, with a possible D match to TRBD2 (6 bases). Germline-derived CDR1 and CDR2 are DFQATT and SNEGSKA (reference sequence). The CDR3 is made up of 13 amino acids. V lost 3 bases, J lost 9 bases, and 15 bases lay in between. The CDR3 protein is CSASPGTQSEQFF. The CDR3 DNA follows: TGCAGTGCTAGCCCCGGGACTCAAAGTGAGCAGTTCTTC.

This clonotype occurred once. The chain combines TRBV4-1 with TRBJ1-1; weak D call: TRBD1 (5 bases). The CDR3 is 15 amino acids. In germline, CDR1 is MGHRA, CDR2 YSYEKL. V was shortened by 2 bases and J by 5 bases, with 15 bases between the two germline ends. Written as DNA, the CDR3 is TGCGCCAGCAGCCAAATAGGGCGGGGGAAGACTGAAGCTTTCTTT. Amino acid sequence: CASSQIGRGKTEAFF.

The chain couples TRBV7-2 to TRBJ2-2; D might be TRBD1 or TRBD2, each matching 6 bases. The CDR3 has 13 residues. The V end lost 1 base, the J end lost 10 bases, and 10 bases lay between the germline ends. Germline assignment: CDR1 SGHTA and CDR2 FQGNSA. DNA of the CDR3: TGTGCCAGCAGCTTAGACGGGGGCAAGGAGCTGTTTTTT. Its translation: CASSLDGGKELFF.

This chain uses TRBV2 with TRBJ2-3; 10 bases are shared with TRBD2. Trimming cost V 5 bases and J 3 bases; bases outside gene matches: 8. The CDR3 is 16 residues long. Germline loops: CDR1 SNHLY, CDR2 FYNNEI. CDR3 DNA sequence: TGTGCCAGCAGTCCTAGCGGGAGAAGGAGGACAGATACGCAGTATTTT. It specifies CASSPSGRRRTDTQYF.

V and J are TRBV12-3 or TRBV12-4 and TRBJ1-1, with 8 bases identical to TRBD1. Trimming cost V 3 bases and J 6 bases; bases outside gene matches: 6. The CDR3 contains 14 residues. CDR3 loop: CASSFQGAGSEAFF. Here the CDR3 DNA reads TGTGCCAGCAGTTTCCAGGGGGCTGGGTCTGAAGCTTTCTTT.

The J gene is TRBJ2-3, the V gene TRBV5-1, with 15 bases aligning to TRBD2. CDR1 is SGHRS and CDR2 is YFSETQ in the germline V gene. The trim removed 3 bases at V and 0 bases at J, leaving 5 bases unmatched. The CDR3 runs 18 residues. CDR3 in amino acids: CASSSGLAGGLSTDTQYF. The CDR3 DNA reads as TGCGCCAGCAGCTCGGGACTAGCGGGAGGACTTAGCACAGATACGCAGTATTTT.

This clonotype was picked up a small number of times. The V and J genes are TRBV11-2 and TRBJ2-2; no firm D call. CDR3 length: 15 residues. Germline-derived CDR1 and CDR2 are SGHAT and FQNNGV. V was pared by 3 bases and J by 0 bases, with 8 bases between. The CDR3 DNA sequence: TGTGCCAGCAGCTTGGGCCTCGCGAACACCGGGGAGCTGTTTTTT. It is translated as CASSLGLANTGELFF. Complete variable domain (other parts from reference TRBV11-2 and TRBJ2-2): EAGVAQSPRYKIIEKRQSVAFWCNPISGHATLYWYQQILGQGPKLLIQFQNNGVVDDSQLPKDRFSAERLKGVDSTLKIQPAKLEDSAVYLCASSLGLANTGELFFGEGSRLTVL.

The rearrangement links TRBV2 to TRBJ2-4; no definite D call. V gave up 3 bases and J gave up 6 bases, with 9 bases separating them. Germline-derived CDR1 and CDR2 are SNHLY and FYNNEI. The CDR3 is made up of 13 amino acids. This chain's CDR3 is CASSDDGSNIQYF. The DNA of the CDR3 is TGTGCCAGCAGTGATGATGGTTCAAACATTCAGTACTTC.

The CDR3 DNA reads TGCAGTGCTAGTCGACAGCTGGGTGGCGAAAAACTGTTTTTT. Its translation is CSASRQLGGEKLFF. The J gene is TRBJ1-4, the V gene TRBV20-1, with D perhaps TRBD1 (5 bases). The CDR3 sequence is 14 residues long. Deletions cut 3 bases from V and 8 bases from J, with 16 bases between. CDR1 and CDR2 from the germline V gene are DFQATT and SNEGSKA (reference sequence).

The chain employs TRBV3-1 and TRBJ2-1, with D uncertain. CDR3 length: 16 amino acids. V was clipped by 0 bases and J by 2 bases, with 11 bases between them. Germline V lookup: CDR1 LGHDT, CDR2 YNNKEL (reference sequence). The chain's CDR3 is CASSQDPARPYNEQFF. The CDR3 DNA is TGTGCCAGCAGCCAAGACCCAGCGCGACCCTACAATGAGCAGTTCTTC.

The chain carries TRBV12-3 or TRBV12-4 and TRBJ2-5, with D possibly TRBD1 on 6 matching bases. This CDR3 is 14 amino acids long. Trimming pared 5 bases from V and 2 bases from J, leaving 12 bases between. The CDR3 nucleotides are TGTGCCAGCAGTCGACAGGTTATACAAGAGACCCAGTACTTC. It codes for CASSRQVIQETQYF.

The chain couples TRBV7-8 to TRBJ2-5, with D tentatively TRBD2 (5 bases). The CDR3 has 15 amino acids. Germline loops: CDR1 SGHVS, CDR2 FQNEAQ. The V end was cut by 1 base, the J end by 1 base, with 10 bases between. The CDR3: CASSLGGLPQETQYF. The CDR3 coding sequence is TGTGCCAGCAGCTTAGGCGGACTGCCCCAAGAGACCCAGTACTTC.

The chain is built from TRBV30 and TRBJ2-1; 9 positions match TRBD2. The CDR3 spans 15 residues. J gave up 7 bases and V 3 bases, and 10 bases lay outside the gene matches. Germline CDR1 reads GTSNPN; CDR2 reads SVGIG (reference sequence). CDR3 in amino acids: CAWSLLAGVGNEQFF. The CDR3 bases are TGTGCCTGGAGCCTCTTAGCGGGAGTTGGTAATGAGCAGTTCTTC.

The chain joins TRBV20-1 to TRBJ2-5; 7 positions agree with TRBD2. The V and J ends lost 3 bases and 4 bases, in that order; junction bases with no gene match: 11. The CDR3 contains 15 residues. Germline V CDR1 and CDR2: DFQATT, SNEGSKA (reference sequence). This CDR3 is CSARMAGELRETQYF. The DNA of the CDR3 is TGCAGTGCTAGGATGGCGGGGGAACTGCGAGAGACCCAGTACTTC.

The chain recombines TRBV20-1 with TRBJ1-1, with a weak D call TRBD1 (5 bases). Germline lookup yields CDR1 DFQATT and CDR2 SNEGSKA (reference sequence). The CDR3 has 13 residues. Deletions cut 1 base from V and 13 bases from J, with 19 bases between. CDR3: CSARAGPGSRVFF. CDR3 sequence (DNA): TGCAGTGCTAGAGCGGGACCGGGTTCCAGAGTTTTCTTT.